This passage covers 24 T cell receptor beta chains from one sample sequenced in a study of blood T cell repertoires in COVID-19. Assay: immunoSEQ multiplex PCR; the TCRdb copy retains only in-frame clones and omits some. Of some 190,000 clones in the sample, about 82% were seen once. Sequenced: PBMCs or T cells enriched from blood (not recorded which). These receptors originate from a man aged 40-49 years with acute COVID-19.

CDR3 nucleotide sequence: TGCGCCAGCAGAACTAACAGGAATGAGCAGTTCTTC. Encoded protein: CASRTNRNEQFF. The chain uses TRBV5-1 and TRBJ2-1; D perhaps matches TRBD1 (5 bases). The CDR3 covers 12 residues. Germline V lookup: CDR1 SGHRS, CDR2 YFSETQ. Between the trimmed V and J ends, which lost 5 bases and 7 bases, there was a span of 10 bases. The full variable domain, completed using reference TRBV5-1 and TRBJ2-1, is KAGVTQTPRYLIKTRGQQVTLSCSPISGHRSVSWYQQTPGQGLQFLFEYFSETQRNKGNFPGRFSGRQFSNSRSEMNVSTLELGDSALYLCASRTNRNEQFFGPGTRLTVL.

V gene TRBV27 combines with J gene TRBJ2-3, with 11 bases that match TRBD2. The CDR3 covers 18 residues. From germline, CDR1 is MNHEY and CDR2 SMNVEV (reference sequence). The J segment lost 0 bases and the V segment lost 5 bases, leaving 10 bases of the junction unmatched. CDR3 nucleotide sequence: TGTGCCAGCAGTATCACTAGCGGGAGTCGATCTAGCACAGATACGCAGTATTTT. Translation gives CASSITSGSRSSTDTQYF.

The chain employs TRBV11-2 and TRBJ1-5, with D tentatively TRBD1 (6 bases). This CDR3 contains 14 residues. Trimming pared 5 bases from V and 6 bases from J, leaving 14 bases between. CDR1 is SGHAT and CDR2 is FQNNGV in the germline V gene. The CDR3 sequence: CASSPRGAGQPQHF. The CDR3 DNA reads as TGTGCCAGCAGCCCTCGGGGGGCGGGTCAGCCCCAGCATTTT.

The rearrangement links TRBV2 to TRBJ1-6; unclear D gene. Germline CDR1 reads SNHLY; CDR2 reads FYNNEI. This CDR3 has 17 amino acids. The ends were cut back, 3 bases at V and 0 bases at J, with 12 bases in the middle. The CDR3 protein is CASSDSVLSSYNSPLHF. The CDR3 region has the DNA TGTGCCAGCAGTGATTCGGTCCTAAGCTCCTATAATTCACCCCTCCACTTT.

The chain recombines TRBV19 with TRBJ2-7; 12 nucleotides line up with TRBD2. V was pared by 6 bases and J by 3 bases, with 0 bases of the junction left unmatched. CDR1 is LNHDA and CDR2 is SQIVND in the germline V gene (reference sequence). The length of the CDR3 is 13 residues. CDR3 DNA: TGTGCCAGTAGACTAGCGGGAGGCTACGAGCAGTACTTC. Translated: CASRLAGGYEQYF.

The V gene is TRBV28, the J gene TRBJ1-5; no clear D gene. The CDR3 is 14 amino acids. Between the trimmed V and J ends, which lost 2 bases and 5 bases, there was a span of 10 bases. Germline CDR1 reads MDHEN; CDR2 reads SYDVKM. This CDR3 is CASSLITDDQPQHF. The CDR3 DNA reads TGTGCCAGCAGTTTAATAACAGACGATCAGCCCCAGCATTTT.

The chain joins TRBV6-2 or TRBV6-3 to TRBJ1-6, with 7 bases that match TRBD1. CDR1 and CDR2 from the germline V gene are MNHEY and SVGEGT. V gave up 5 bases and J gave up 8 bases; unmatched junction bases: 0. The CDR3 contains 12 residues. In nucleotides, the CDR3 is TGTGCCAGCAGTGGGACAGATTCACCCCTCCACTTT. Amino acids: CASSGTDSPLHF.

The rearrangement links TRBV5-8 to TRBJ2-7; TRBD2 might be the D (5 bases). This CDR3 region has 14 residues. V was trimmed by 6 bases and J by 9 bases, leaving 22 bases between them. Germline V CDR1 and CDR2: SGHTS, YDEGEE. CDR3 nucleotide sequence: TGTGCCAGCAACCCGAGAGGGCCCGGGCTTGTGCAGTACTTC. This translates into CASNPRGPGLVQYF. The entire variable domain, with the rest obtained from reference TRBV5-8 and TRBJ2-7, is as follows: EAGVTQSPTHLIKTRGQQATLRCSPISGHTSVYWYQQALGLGLQFLLWYDEGEERNRGNFPPRFSGRQFPNYSSELNVNALELEDSALYLCASNPRGPGLVQYFGPGTRLTVT.

With respect to this clone: In the same sample, other DNA sequences code for this CDR3. The genes are TRBV11-3 and TRBJ2-7; possibly TRBD1 for D (6 bases). Trimming shortened V by 4 bases and J by 7 bases, and 11 bases separated the two germline ends. The CDR3 runs to 12 residues. Germline CDR1 reads SGHNT; CDR2 reads YENEEA. The CDR3 nucleotides read TGTGCCAGCAGCTCAACAGGGTATGAGCAGTACTTC. The encoded protein is CASSSTGYEQYF.

V gene TRBV5-1 combines with J gene TRBJ2-7; D ambiguous. The CDR3 consists of 14 residues. V gave up 0 bases and J gave up 3 bases, with 10 bases separating them. The germline V gene has CDR1 SGHRS and CDR2 YFSETQ. The CDR3 coding sequence is TGCGCCAGCAGCTTGGGGCAGACAATCTACGAGCAGTACTTC. It specifies CASSLGQTIYEQYF.

The genes are TRBV5-1 and TRBJ2-3, with a tentative D call TRBD2 (5 bases). Germline loops: CDR1 SGHRS, CDR2 YFSETQ. The CDR3 totals 12 residues. Trimming removed 3 bases at V and 4 bases at J, with 6 bases between. The CDR3 coding sequence is TGCGCCAGCAGCTCGGAGGCAGATACGCAGTATTTT. Encoded protein: CASSSEADTQYF.

V is TRBV2 and J is TRBJ1-1, with 9 bases that match TRBD1. This CDR3 is built from 13 residues. V shed 11 bases and J 5 bases; nucleotides not matched to a gene: 9. Germline CDR1 is SNHLY and CDR2 is FYNNEI. CDR3 nucleotides: TGTGCCGGAGGGACAGGGAAGGGGACTGAAGCTTTCTTT. Translating gives CAGGTGKGTEAFF.

The CDR3 DNA reads as TGTGCCAGCAGTTTCAGGGTCGGGGAAGCTTTCTTT. This sequence encodes CASSFRVGEAFF. The chain carries TRBV28 and TRBJ1-1; tentative D call: TRBD1 (5 bases). Deletions cut 3 bases from V and 8 bases from J, with 10 bases between. CDR1 and CDR2 (germline): MDHEN, SYDVKM. The CDR3 consists of 12 residues. Variable domain in full (rest from reference TRBV28 and TRBJ1-1): DVKVTQSSRYLVKRTGEKVFLECVQDMDHENMFWYRQDPGLGLRLIYFSYDVKMKEKGDIPEGYSVSREKKERFSLILESASTNQTSMYLCASSFRVGEAFFGQGTRLTVV.

This clone was seen a handful of times. V usage is TRBV2 and J usage is TRBJ2-5; maybe TRBD2 (6 bases). The CDR3 covers 12 residues. Per the germline V gene, CDR1 is SNHLY and CDR2 is FYNNEI. Deletions cut 7 bases from V and 5 bases from J, with 11 bases between. CDR3 DNA: TGTGCCAGCAAGGAGGGCCCGGAGACCCAGTACTTC. Protein: CASKEGPETQYF.

Only one count was recorded for this clone. The chain carries TRBV5-5 and TRBJ1-2; D remains ambiguous. Germline assignment: CDR1 SGHKS and CDR2 YYEKEE (reference sequence). This CDR3 is built from 14 residues. Trimming removed 4 bases from V and 8 bases from J, with 18 bases in between. CDR3 region: CASSPGGRRGGYTF. In DNA, the CDR3 is TGTGCCAGCAGCCCGGGAGGACGGCGAGGAGGCTACACCTTC.

This sequence joins TRBV7-9 and TRBJ1-2, with no clear D. Germline CDR1 SEHNR, CDR2 FQNEAQ (reference sequence). The CDR3 covers 13 residues. V lost 1 base and J 5 bases, leaving 8 bases between the germline ends. CDR3 bases: TGTGCCAGCAGCTTAGACGGGAGGTATGGCTACACCTTC. Protein: CASSLDGRYGYTF.

The rearrangement uses TRBV4-3 and TRBJ2-7, with TRBD2 matching 8 bases. V lost 2 bases to trimming and J lost 6 bases; unmatched junction nucleotides: 12. CDR3 size: 16 residues. Germline V lookup: CDR1 LGHNA, CDR2 YSLEER. Here the CDR3 reads CASSQMGTGGTFEQYF. The CDR3 nucleotides read TGCGCCAGCAGCCAAATGGGAACGGGAGGGACCTTCGAGCAGTACTTC.

V gene TRBV7-2 combines with J gene TRBJ1-3, with a tentative D call TRBD1 (6 bases). The CDR3 runs 17 residues. Between the trimmed V and J ends, which lost 5 bases and 1 base, there was a span of 18 bases. Germline CDR1 SGHTA, CDR2 FQGNSA. In DNA, the CDR3 is TGTGCCAGCAGCCCTCCAAACGGGGGGCTATCTGGAAACACCATATATTTT. Translated: CASSPPNGGLSGNTIYF. The entire variable domain, with the rest obtained from reference TRBV7-2 and TRBJ1-3, is as follows: GAGVSQSPSNKVTEKGKDVELRCDPISGHTALYWYRQSLGQGLEFLIYFQGNSAPDKSGLPSDRFSAERTGGSVSTLTIQRTQQEDSAVYLCASSPPNGGLSGNTIYFGEGSWLTVV.

The chain joins TRBV19 to TRBJ2-4; D ambiguous. Trimming took off 8 bases at V and 4 bases at J, with 12 bases between the two ends. This CDR3 is built from 13 residues. Germline values: CDR1 LNHDA, CDR2 SQIVND (reference sequence). The CDR3 nucleotides are TGTGCCAGTTACAAAGGCGGTAAAAACATTCAGTACTTC. Residues: CASYKGGKNIQYF.

This clone was recorded a few times. This chain uses TRBV28 with TRBJ1-1; D unclear. CDR1 MDHEN and CDR2 SYDVKM come from the germline V gene. Trimming pared 7 bases from V and 5 bases from J, leaving 14 bases between. The CDR3 length is 13 residues. This chain's CDR3 is CASKNPKRTEAFF. The DNA for the CDR3 is TGTGCCAGCAAGAACCCAAAGAGGACTGAAGCTTTCTTT.

This clone occurred once. The V and J genes are TRBV5-5 and TRBJ2-7; D is possibly TRBD1 (6 bases). Germline V gene sequence: CDR1 SGHKS, CDR2 YYEKEE (reference sequence). The CDR3 spans 14 residues. V shed 0 bases and J shed 3 bases, with 10 bases lying between them. As DNA, the CDR3 is TGTGCCAGCAGCTTGGTTGCAGGGGTCTACGAGCAGTACTTC. Translation gives CASSLVAGVYEQYF.

The J gene is TRBJ2-7, the V gene TRBV3-1 (or the pseudogene TRBV3-2); 8 bases are a match to TRBD1. Germline CDR1 reads LGHDT; CDR2 reads YNNKEL (reference sequence). This CDR3 is built from 18 residues. The ends lost 1 base at V and 0 bases at J; junction bases unmatched: 11. The CDR3 nucleotides are TGTGCCAGCAGCCAAGGGACAGGGCCCCATCGGCGCTCCTACGAGCAGTACTTC. Encoded protein: CASSQGTGPHRRSYEQYF.

The chain uses TRBV28 and TRBJ1-4; D is uncertain. The CDR3 is 15 amino acids. Deletions cut 1 base from V and 8 bases from J, with 14 bases between. Germline CDR1 is MDHEN and CDR2 is SYDVKM. The CDR3 loop is CASSLYSRRGEKLFF. CDR3 nucleotide sequence: TGTGCCAGCAGTTTATATAGCCGTCGTGGCGAAAAACTGTTTTTT.

The J gene is TRBJ1-3, the V gene TRBV5-4; D possibly corresponds to TRBD1 (5 bases). Deletions cut 0 bases from V and 4 bases from J, with 14 bases between. CDR3 length: 16 residues. Germline assignment: CDR1 SGHNT and CDR2 YYREEE (reference sequence). The DNA for the CDR3 is TGTGCCAGCAGCTTGGAAGGCGGGGCGAGGGGAAACACCATATATTTT. This translates into CASSLEGGARGNTIYF.